A selection of T cell receptor beta chains follows, all from one sample in a study of early T cells in non-severe SARS-CoV-2 infection. TCRdb reanalysed the 5' RACE reads using MiXCR and keeps one entry per CDR3 protein. The sample yields roughly 43,000 distinct CDR3 sequences, approximately 5.9% seen once. Source: whole blood, taken at baseline. The source is an adult who was a healthcare worker with PCR-confirmed SARS-CoV-2 infection or an uninfected control (not recorded which). Each CDR3 is given with its conserved first and last residue. The D gene is left open where the match is weak. Not every row has a clone size; where given, it reads once, few, many or a size class.

J | length | D | size | V | DNA | CDR3
TRBJ1-4 | 16 | . | many | TRBV21-1 | TGTGCCAGCAGCCATCCCGCGCGCTCGACTAATGAAAAACTGTTTTTT | CASSHPARSTNEKLFF
TRBJ1-5 | 13 | . | many | TRBV7-2 | TGTGCCAGCAGCTTAGGTGAACTGGGGTCCCAGCATTTT | CASSLGELGSQHF
TRBJ2-7 | 15 | . | many | TRBV11-2 | TGTGCCAGCAGCTTAGAAATAAACTACCTCTACGAGCAGTACTTC | CASSLEINYLYEQYF
TRBJ1-2 | 12 | . | many | TRBV6-2/TRBV6-3 | TGTGCCAGCATTGGTATGGGCTATGGCTACACCTTC | CASIGMGYGYTF
TRBJ2-7 | 15 | TRBD2 | many | TRBV12-3/TRBV12-4 | TGTGCCAGCAGTTTAGGCGGGGGGCGGTCCTACGAGCAGTACTTC | CASSLGGGRSYEQYF
TRBJ2-3 | 20 | TRBD2 | few | TRBV4-2 | TGTGCCAGCAGCCAAGAGGGGCTCCTAGCGGGCCTAACTAGCACAGATACGCAGTATTTT | CASSQEGLLAGLTSTDTQYF
TRBJ2-7 | 14 | TRBD2 | many | TRBV5-1 | TGCGCCAGCAGCTTGGCTAGCGGCAGATACGAGCAGTACTTC | CASSLASGRYEQYF
TRBJ2-7 | 13 | . | many | TRBV11-2 | TGTGCCAGCAACTACGGAAGCTCCTACGAGCAGTACTTC | CASNYGSSYEQYF
TRBJ2-6 | 24 | TRBD2 | many | TRBV5-1 | TGCGCCAGCAGCTTGGCCCCCGGACTAGCGGGAGGCCCGGAACGACGCTCTGGGGCCAACGTCCTGACTTTC | CASSLAPGLAGGPERRSGANVLTF
TRBJ1-6 | 14 | TRBD1 | . | TRBV30 | TGTGCCTGGAACAGGGGGCGCGTGAATTCACCCCTCCACTTT | CAWNRGRVNSPLHF
TRBJ1-1 | 14 | . | many | TRBV28 | TGTGCCAGCAGTCCACCGGACAGAAACACTGAAGCTTTCTTT | CASSPPDRNTEAFF
TRBJ1-5 | 14 | . | few | TRBV20-1 | TGCAGTGCTGTGGTCGGGGTTAGCAATCAGCCCCAGCATTTT | CSAVVGVSNQPQHF
TRBJ2-4 | 14 | . | many | TRBV29-1 | TGCAGCGTTGAAGCTCCGGGTTGGAGGAACATTCAGTACTTC | CSVEAPGWRNIQYF
TRBJ2-3 | 12 | . | few | TRBV29-1 | TGCAGCGTTGTAACAAGCACAGATACGCAGTATTTT | CSVVTSTDTQYF